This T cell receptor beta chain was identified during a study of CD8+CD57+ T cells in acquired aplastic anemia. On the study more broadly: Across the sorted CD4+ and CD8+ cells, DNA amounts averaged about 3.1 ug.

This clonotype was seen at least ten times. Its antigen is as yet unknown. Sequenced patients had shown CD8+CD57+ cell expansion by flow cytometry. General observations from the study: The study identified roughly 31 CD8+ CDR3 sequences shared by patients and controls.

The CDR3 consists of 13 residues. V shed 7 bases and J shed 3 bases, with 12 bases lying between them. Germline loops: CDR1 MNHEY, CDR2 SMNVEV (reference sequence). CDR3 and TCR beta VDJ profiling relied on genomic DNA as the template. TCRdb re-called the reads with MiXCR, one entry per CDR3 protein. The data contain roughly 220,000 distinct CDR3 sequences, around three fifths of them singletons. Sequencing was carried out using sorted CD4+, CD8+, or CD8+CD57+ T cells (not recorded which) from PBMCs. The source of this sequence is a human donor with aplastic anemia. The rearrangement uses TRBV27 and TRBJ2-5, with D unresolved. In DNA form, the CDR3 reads TGTGCCAGCACCTCGTATGGCGAAGAGACCCAGTACTTC. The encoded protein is CASTSYGEETQYF.